This T cell receptor beta chain is drawn from a study of CD8 T cells in Susac syndrome. Study details: When blood was drawn, patients with Susac syndrome were on intravenous immunoglobulin alone, on corticosteroids, or therapy-naive.

This CDR3 region has 13 residues. Per germline, CDR1 SGHRS and CDR2 YFSETQ. V was trimmed by 0 bases and J by 7 bases, leaving 8 bases between them. Overall study findings and caveats: TEMRA cells and active patients showed peak Susac CD8+ clonal expansion.

The RNA input was about 0.5 to 1 ug, and it was reverse transcribed with random hexamers. Across 54 Vbeta and 13 Jbeta, immunoSEQ multiplex PCR amplified TCR beta CDR3. TCRdb independently ran MiXCR on the immunoSEQ multiplex PCR reads; one entry per CDR3 protein. The sample has about 83,000 distinct CDR3 sequences; approximately 96% are singletons. For this clonotype: Its specificity is unknown.

The chain employs TRBV5-1 and TRBJ1-5; TRBD1 is a possible D gene (5 bases). Specimen: CD8+ T cells from PBMCs. The clonotype was recovered from a human donor with Susac syndrome. The CDR3 loop reads CASSLEGRQPQHF. CDR3 bases: TGCGCCAGCAGCTTGGAGGGGCGACAGCCCCAGCATTTT.